Listed below are T cell receptor beta chains from one sample, sequenced in a study of molecular identifiers for immune sequencing clone quantification. TCRdb passed the PCR reads through MiXCR, listing each CDR3 protein once. Counted here are some 320,000 distinct CDR3 sequences, about a quarter occurring once; the ten biggest clones make up approximately 0.74%. Specimen: naive CD8+ T cells from blood, with Jurkat cell RNA spiked in. The receptors come from a human donor in good health. Some libraries in this study had Jurkat cell RNA spiked in. CDR3s include the opening cysteine and the closing phenylalanine or tryptophan. A D gene is named only where the DNA matches it firmly. The size of a clone is reported for some rows only, either as once, few or many, or as a class for expanded clones.

TRBJ2-1 | NA | TRBV30 | NA | TGTGCCTGGATAATAGGGAACAATGAGCAGTTCTTC | CAWIIGNNEQFF
TRBJ2-2 | NA | TRBV27 | NA | TGTGCCAGCAGTCGGACGGCGAACACCGGGGAGCTGGTTTTT | CASSRTANTGELVF
TRBJ1-1 | few | TRBV4-3 | NA | TGCGCCAGCAGCCAAGATTGGATATCGAACACTGAAGCTTTCTTT | CASSQDWISNTEAFF
TRBJ2-7 | many | TRBV19 | NA | TGTGCCAGTAGTCCCATTAAGGGCAACGAGCAGTACTTC | CASSPIKGNEQYF
TRBJ2-2 | NA | TRBV27 | NA | TGTGCCAGCAGTCCTTCAGGAGCGATGAAGCTGTTTTTT | CASSPSGAMKLFF
TRBJ2-2 | NA | TRBV20-1 | NA | TGCAGTGCTAGAGTCAGTGAGGAGAACACCGGGGGGCTGTTTTTT | CSARVSEENTGGLFF
TRBJ2-5 | many | TRBV2 | TRBD2 | TGTGCCAGCAGTGATAGACTAGCGGGGAATCAAGAGACCCAGTACTTC | CASSDRLAGNQETQYF
TRBJ2-5 | NA | TRBV7-9 | TRBD2 | TGTGCCAGCAGCTCGACAAGGACTAGCGGAACCCAAGAGACCCAGTGCTTC | CASSSTRTSGTQETQCF
TRBJ2-1 | NA | TRBV7-6 | TRBD2 | TGTGCCAGCAGCTTAACCCTACTCGCGAGCGGGACCGCCCCCTACAATGAGCAGTTCTTC | CASSLTLLASGTAPYNEQFF
TRBJ2-3 | few | TRBV5-6 | NA | TGTGCCAGCAGCTTGGCCAGGGGTTCCGGGAGGATCCCAGATACGCAGTATTTT | CASSLARGSGRIPDTQYF
TRBJ2-2 | NA | TRBV4-2 | TRBD2 | TGTGCCAGCAGCCAAAAGGGAGCGGGAGGAGTGACGAACACCGGGGAGCTGTTTTTT | CASSQKGAGGVTNTGELFF
TRBJ1-5 | many | TRBV7-9 | NA | TGTGCCAGCAGCTTAGAAGGGGGTAGCAATCAGCCCCAGCATTTT | CASSLEGGSNQPQHF
TRBJ2-5 | many | TRBV7-9 | NA | TGTGCCAGCAGCTTAGCGGACATATTCGGAGAGACCCAGTACTTC | CASSLADIFGETQYF
TRBJ1-6 | few | TRBV27 | NA | TGTGCCAGCAGTTTTCAGGGTGCCTTTAATTCACCCCTCCACTTT | CASSFQGAFNSPLHF
TRBJ2-5 | NA | TRBV6-2/TRBV6-3 | NA | TGTGCCAGTATTCCAGGGTTTGGGGAGACCCAGTACTTC | CASIPGFGETQYF
TRBJ1-1 | many | TRBV9 | NA | TGTGCCAGCAGTTCTCAGGGGAGTGAAGCTTTCTTT | CASSSQGSEAFF
TRBJ2-5 | NA | TRBV4-1 | NA | TGCGCCAGCAGCCTCTCTGGGGGCCATGAGACCCAGTACTTC | CASSLSGGHETQYF
TRBJ1-2 | few | TRBV12-3/TRBV12-4 | NA | TGTGCCAGCAGCTCCCCGGGGACCGTAGGAAACTATGGCTACACCTTC | CASSSPGTVGNYGYTF
TRBJ2-5 | many | TRBV4-2 | NA | TGTGCCAGCAGCCAATTACAGACAGGTATCAACCAAGAGACCCAGTACTTC | CASSQLQTGINQETQYF
TRBJ2-3 | many | TRBV12-3/TRBV12-4 | NA | TGTGCCAGCAGTTTCGAGAGGGGCGTCCCAGATACGCAGTATTTT | CASSFERGVPDTQYF
TRBJ2-2 | NA | TRBV2 | NA | TGTGCCAGCAGGCGACAGGTCTCGAACACCGGGGAGCTGTTTTTT | CASRRQVSNTGELFF
TRBJ2-7 | NA | TRBV9 | NA | TGTGCCAGCAGCGTAGAAGCAGGGAGCTCCTACGAGCAGTACTTC | CASSVEAGSSYEQYF
TRBJ2-3 | many | TRBV6-6 | NA | TGTGCCAGCAGTCAAACAAGGGCGGGGCCCGGCACAGATACGCAGTATTTT | CASSQTRAGPGTDTQYF
TRBJ1-1 | NA | TRBV7-9 | NA | TGTGCCAGCAGCCCAACGAACAGGGACACTGAAGCTTTCTTT | CASSPTNRDTEAFF
TRBJ2-4 | NA | TRBV27 | TRBD2 | TGTGCCAGCAGTTTGGGGCTAGCGGGGAGCAAAAACATTCAGTACTTC | CASSLGLAGSKNIQYF
TRBJ2-1 | NA | TRBV5-4 | NA | TGTGCCAGCAGCTTGAGCCCGGCAGATGAGCAGTTCTTC | CASSLSPADEQFF
TRBJ2-5 | once | TRBV4-3 | NA | TGCGCCAGCAGCGAAGGGCCAGACCCATTGGAGACCCAGTACTTC | CASSEGPDPLETQYF
TRBJ2-1 | many | TRBV7-9 | NA | TGTGCCAGCAGCTCACTTGTGGGTGAGCAGTTCTTC | CASSSLVGEQFF
TRBJ2-7 | many | TRBV14 | NA | TGCGCCAGCAGCCCCGGACGATACTACGAGCAGTACTTC | CASSPGRYYEQYF
TRBJ2-4 | many | TRBV7-9 | TRBD1 | TGTGCCAGCAGTCCCGGCCCTGGACAGGATGACATTCAGTACTTC | CASSPGPGQDDIQYF
TRBJ1-6 | NA | TRBV9 | TRBD1 | TGTGCCAGCAGCGTAGATGGGACAGATAATTCACCCCTCCACTTT | CASSVDGTDNSPLHF
TRBJ2-3 | NA | TRBV4-1 | NA | TGCGCCAGCAGCCAAGGTGGTAGCAGCACAGATACGCAGTATTTT | CASSQGGSSTDTQYF
TRBJ1-1 | few | TRBV7-6 | TRBD1 | TGTGCCAGCAGCTCCGGACAGGGGGAGGTTGGCACTGAAGCTTTCTTT | CASSSGQGEVGTEAFF
TRBJ1-5 | NA | TRBV24-1 | NA | TGTGCCACCAGTGACTCGTATAGCAATCAGCCCCAGCATTTT | CATSDSYSNQPQHF
TRBJ2-7 | NA | TRBV5-1 | NA | TGCGCCAGCAGCCCCGGCCCTGCGCCTCGTAACGAGCAGTACTTC | CASSPGPAPRNEQYF
TRBJ2-5 | many | TRBV12-3/TRBV12-4 | NA | TGTGCCAGCAGTTTACTCGCTGGGGTTCTGGAGACCCAGTACTTC | CASSLLAGVLETQYF
TRBJ2-7 | NA | TRBV10-3 | NA | TGTGCCGTCAGCGGTGCGGGGACAGCGACCTACGAGCAGTACTTC | CAVSGAGTATYEQYF
TRBJ2-3 | few | TRBV27 | TRBD2 | TGTGCCAGCAGTCTACCCGGGGGGGTTCCGGGCACAGATACGCAGTATTTT | CASSLPGGVPGTDTQYF
TRBJ2-1 | many | TRBV4-3 | TRBD1 | TGCGCCAGCAGCCAAGATTACAGGGGGTCCTACAATGAGCAGTTCTTC | CASSQDYRGSYNEQFF
TRBJ2-1 | few | TRBV11-2 | NA | TGTGCCAGCAGCTCCCGAGGGGGCGGGGGACCACACAATGAGCAGTTCTTC | CASSSRGGGGPHNEQFF
TRBJ2-3 | many | TRBV7-8 | TRBD2 | TGTGCCAGCAGCAGTGCGGGGGGCGCTTCCGATGGGACGCAGTATTTT | CASSSAGGASDGTQYF
TRBJ2-7 | NA | TRBV11-2 | NA | TGTGCCAGCAGCTTAGCCCAGGATGAGCAGTACTTC | CASSLAQDEQYF
TRBJ2-7 | few | TRBV29-1 | TRBD2 | TGCAGCGTTAGAAGTGGGGGGGGCTACGAGCAGTACTTC | CSVRSGGGYEQYF
TRBJ2-2 | many | TRBV5-1 | NA | TGCGCCATCAGTGACCCCACCGGGGAGCTGTTTTTT | CAISDPTGELFF
TRBJ1-2 | NA | TRBV11-2 | TRBD1 | TGTGCCAGCAGCTTTATGACAGGGGCTGGCTACACCTTC | CASSFMTGAGYTF
TRBJ2-3 | few | TRBV12-3/TRBV12-4 | NA | TGTGCCAGCAGTTTTGGAGGGGGGACCACAGATACGCAGTATTTT | CASSFGGGTTDTQYF
TRBJ1-3 | NA | TRBV27 | NA | TGTGCCAGCAGTAACAAGGATAGAAACACCATATATTTT | CASSNKDRNTIYF
TRBJ1-1 | NA | TRBV9 | NA | NA | CASSVGQGTEALF
TRBJ1-1 | many | TRBV20-1 | NA | TGCAGTGCTAGAGGCTGGAACCCCATGGCTGAGAACACTGAAGCTTTCTTT | CSARGWNPMAENTEAFF
TRBJ2-2 | many | TRBV4-1 | TRBD2 | TGCGCCAGCAGCCCGTTGGCGCGGGGGGAGAACACCGGGGAGCTGTTTTTT | CASSPLARGENTGELFF
TRBJ2-1 | NA | TRBV24-1 | NA | TGTGCCACCAGTGATTCCCAACCGGGACAAACGGACACTGATGAGCAGTTCTTC | CATSDSQPGQTDTDEQFF
TRBJ2-1 | many | TRBV7-2 | NA | TGTGCCAGCAGCTTAGTAGGGTTATCCTACAATGAGCAGTTCTTC | CASSLVGLSYNEQFF
TRBJ2-7 | many | TRBV12-3/TRBV12-4 | TRBD1 | TGTGCCAGCAGTCCGGACAGGGTGGGCGAGCAGTACTTC | CASSPDRVGEQYF
TRBJ2-2 | NA | TRBV12-5 | NA | TGTGCTAGTGGCCGCGGGGAGGACACCGGGGAGCTGTTTTTT | CASGRGEDTGELFF
TRBJ2-7 | many | TRBV4-3 | NA | TGCGCCAGCAGCCAAGATAGAGGACAGTCCTACGAGCAGTACTTC | CASSQDRGQSYEQYF
TRBJ2-3 | many | TRBV7-9 | NA | TGTGCCAGCAGCTTGTCAACGGCTTCCCTCACAGATACGCAGTATTTT | CASSLSTASLTDTQYF
TRBJ2-1 | few | TRBV4-1 | NA | TGCGCCAGCAGCCAAGATTGGAATGAGCAGTTCTTC | CASSQDWNEQFF